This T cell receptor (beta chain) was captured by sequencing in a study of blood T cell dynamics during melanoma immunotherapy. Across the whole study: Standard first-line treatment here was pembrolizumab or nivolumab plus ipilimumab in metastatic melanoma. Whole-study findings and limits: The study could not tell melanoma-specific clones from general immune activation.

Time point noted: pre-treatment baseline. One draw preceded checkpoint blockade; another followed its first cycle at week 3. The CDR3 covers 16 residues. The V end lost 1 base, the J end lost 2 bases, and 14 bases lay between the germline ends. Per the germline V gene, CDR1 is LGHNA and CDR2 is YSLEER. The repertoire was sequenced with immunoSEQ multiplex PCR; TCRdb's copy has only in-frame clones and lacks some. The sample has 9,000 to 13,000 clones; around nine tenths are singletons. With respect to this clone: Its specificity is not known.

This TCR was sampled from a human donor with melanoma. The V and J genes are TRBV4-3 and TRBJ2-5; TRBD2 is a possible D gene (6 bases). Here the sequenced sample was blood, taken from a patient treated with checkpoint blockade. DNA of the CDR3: TGCGCCAGCAGCCAAGGAAACGGCGGGGATCAAGAGACCCAGTACTTC. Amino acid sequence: CASSQGNGGDQETQYF.